This T cell receptor (beta chain) was sequenced during a study of blood T cell repertoires in COVID-19 (dated by TCRdb to between 2020 and 2021). Looking at the study overall: Samples covering the acute and convalescent phases of COVID-19 were provided by collaborators in the United States, Italy and Spain. The material from the prospective study consisted of cDNA or gDNA derived from T cells, B-cell-depleted T cells, or PBMCs. Deeply sampled blood TCRbeta repertoires from subjects exposed to, actively infected with, or recovered from COVID-19 were included in the dataset. The repertoires were made available in a free public database intended to serve as a resource for research on the immune response to SARS-CoV-2. The samples were drawn from the first 160 participants of the ongoing ImmuneRACE study and from some 1,300 subjects provided by 6 global collaborators. A de-identified subject ID, COVID-19 status, age in years and sex were almost always included in the sample metadata. HLA class I and class II types, where available, came from metadata supplied by the sample provider rather than from assay-based typing. What the study reported, not specific to this receptor: How much clinical and demographic metadata was included differed by source and by participant, and the metadata was provided uncurated.

V is trimmed back by 4 bases and J by 2 bases, and the junction contains 1 base that no gene match accounts for. The germline V gene (reference sequence) supplies CDR1 LNHDA and CDR2 SQIVND. The CDR3, cysteine through phenylalanine, is 14 amino acids long. The only DNA kept is the CDR3, 42 bases in frame from the first base. Participants in the prospective study were enrolled through a virtual design, were aged roughly 18 to 90 years, and lived in 24 United States geographic areas. In the prospective study, participants were assigned to cohorts based on the clinical history participants reported in a screening survey and a study questionnaire. For ImmuneRACE Cohort 3, a participant was defined as recovered based on two consecutive negative NP/OP PCR tests, clearance by a healthcare professional, or resolution of symptoms. In the prospective study, mobile phlebotomists collected whole blood, serum and a nasopharyngeal or oropharyngeal swab from each participant. Participants in the prospective study had the option to provide additional blood draws and questionnaires over a roughly 2-month period. Before DNA extraction, blood samples from the prospective study were shipped at room temperature or frozen.

Regarding this clone: This receptor's antigen is unknown. No base quality values were provided; no much bigger clone lies one nucleotide off.

The immunoSEQ Assay, a bias-controlled multiplex PCR, was used to amplify TCRbeta CDR3 regions from genomic DNA. As for the authors' bioinformatics: Nucleated cell counts per sample were estimated from amplification of reference gene primers within the assay. To quantify the absolute abundance of each unique TCRbeta CDR3 rearrangement, sequence reads were collapsed and filtered. For each sample, productive Simpson clonality was calculated as the square root of Simpson's diversity index over productive rearrangements. What TCRdb holds here is the immuneACCESS table cut down to in-frame rearrangements. Part of the clones is not present; checked against another copy, under half of the missing clones reflect an unresolved V gene, and the others are unexplained. Clone size and V and J calls were adopted from that table, with D and trimming inferred from the DNA. The sample records 310,000 or so clones, nearly 90% of which are singletons. Clones ranked in the top ten supply approximately 5% of the sample.

The TCR comes from a woman in her thirties who had recovered from COVID-19. Sequencing input: PBMCs or T cells enriched from blood (not recorded which). Recombination linked TRBV19 to TRBJ2-2; 7 bases in the junction line up with TRBD1. The DNA reads TGTGCCAGTAGTAGGGACAGTAACACCGGGGAGCTGTTTTTT. Translated, it reads CASSRDSNTGELFF.